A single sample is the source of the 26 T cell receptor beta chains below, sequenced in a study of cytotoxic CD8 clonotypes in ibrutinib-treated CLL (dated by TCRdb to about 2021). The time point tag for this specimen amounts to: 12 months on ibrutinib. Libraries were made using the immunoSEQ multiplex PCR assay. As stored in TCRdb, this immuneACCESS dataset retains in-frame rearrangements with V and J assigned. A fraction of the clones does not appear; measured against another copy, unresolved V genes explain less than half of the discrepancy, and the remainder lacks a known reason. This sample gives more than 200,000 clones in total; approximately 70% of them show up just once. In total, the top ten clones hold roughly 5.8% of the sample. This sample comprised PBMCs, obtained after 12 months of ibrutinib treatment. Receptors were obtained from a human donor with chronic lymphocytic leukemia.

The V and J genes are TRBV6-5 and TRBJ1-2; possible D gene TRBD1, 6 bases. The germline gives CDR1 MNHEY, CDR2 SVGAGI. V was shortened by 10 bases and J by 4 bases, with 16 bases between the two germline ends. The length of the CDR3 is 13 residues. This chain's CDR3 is CATSRGEGYGYTF. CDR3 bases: TGTGCCACGTCCAGGGGCGAGGGCTATGGCTACACCTTC.

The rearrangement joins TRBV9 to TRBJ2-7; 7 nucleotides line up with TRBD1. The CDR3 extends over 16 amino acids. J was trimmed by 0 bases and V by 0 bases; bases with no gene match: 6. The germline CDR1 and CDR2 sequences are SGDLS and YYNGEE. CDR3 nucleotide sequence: TGTGCCAGCAGCGTAGGGGACAGCAGTAGCTCCTACGAGCAGTACTTC. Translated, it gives CASSVGDSSSSYEQYF. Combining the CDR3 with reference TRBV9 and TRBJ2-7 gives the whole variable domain DSGVTQTPKHLITATGQRVTLRCSPRSGDLSVYWYQQSLDQGLQFLIQYYNGEERAKGNILERFSAQQFPDLHSELNLSSLELGDSALYFCASSVGDSSSSYEQYFGPGTRLTVT.

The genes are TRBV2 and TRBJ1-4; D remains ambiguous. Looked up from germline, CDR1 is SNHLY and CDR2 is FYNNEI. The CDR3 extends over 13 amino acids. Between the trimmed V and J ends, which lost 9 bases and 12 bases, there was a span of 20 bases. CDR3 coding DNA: TGTGCCAGTCTGCGCCCGGGTCGGTTGGAACTGTTTTTT. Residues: CASLRPGRLELFF.

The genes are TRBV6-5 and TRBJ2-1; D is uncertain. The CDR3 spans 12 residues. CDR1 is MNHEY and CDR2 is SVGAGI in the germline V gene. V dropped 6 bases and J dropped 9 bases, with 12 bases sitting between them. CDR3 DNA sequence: TGTGCCAGCAGGAACCGGATCGGTGAGCAGTTCTTC. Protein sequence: CASRNRIGEQFF.

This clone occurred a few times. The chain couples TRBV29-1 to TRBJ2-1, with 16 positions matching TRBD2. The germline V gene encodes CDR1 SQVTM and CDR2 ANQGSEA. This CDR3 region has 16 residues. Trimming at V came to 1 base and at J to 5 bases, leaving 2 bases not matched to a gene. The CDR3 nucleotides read TGCAGCGTTGAAGGGGGGACTAGCGGGAGGGACAATGAGCAGTTCTTC. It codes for CSVEGGTSGRDNEQFF.

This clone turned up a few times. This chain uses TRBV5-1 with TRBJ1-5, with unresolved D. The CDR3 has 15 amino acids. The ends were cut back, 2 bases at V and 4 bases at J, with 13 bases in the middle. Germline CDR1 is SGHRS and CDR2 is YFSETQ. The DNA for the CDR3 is TGCGCCAGCAGCTTCTCAGGTTCTCCTAATCAGCCCCAGCATTTT. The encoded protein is CASSFSGSPNQPQHF.

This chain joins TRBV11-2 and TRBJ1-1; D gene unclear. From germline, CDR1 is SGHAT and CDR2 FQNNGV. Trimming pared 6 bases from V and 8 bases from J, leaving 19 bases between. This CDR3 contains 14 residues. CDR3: CASSPPGWAEEAFF. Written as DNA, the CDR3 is TGTGCCAGCAGTCCCCCGGGGTGGGCCGAGGAAGCTTTCTTT.

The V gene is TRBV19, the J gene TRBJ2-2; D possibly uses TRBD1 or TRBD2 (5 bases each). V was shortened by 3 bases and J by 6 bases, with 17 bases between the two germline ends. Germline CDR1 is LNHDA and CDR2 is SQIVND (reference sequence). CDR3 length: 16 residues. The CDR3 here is CASSMAGSGKAGELFF. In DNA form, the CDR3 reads TGTGCCAGTAGTATGGCGGGTTCAGGGAAGGCCGGGGAGCTGTTTTTT. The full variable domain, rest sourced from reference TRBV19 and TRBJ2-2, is DGGITQSPKYLFRKEGQNVTLSCEQNLNHDAMYWYRQDPGQGLRLIYYSQIVNDFQKGDIAEGYSVSREKKESFPLTVTSAQKNPTAFYLCASSMAGSGKAGELFFGEGSRLTVL.

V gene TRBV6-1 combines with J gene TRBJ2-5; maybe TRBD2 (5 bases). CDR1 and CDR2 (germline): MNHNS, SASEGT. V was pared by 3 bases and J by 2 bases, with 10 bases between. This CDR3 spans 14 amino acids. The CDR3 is CASSETGIQETQYF. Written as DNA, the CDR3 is TGTGCCAGCAGTGAGACGGGGATACAAGAGACCCAGTACTTC.

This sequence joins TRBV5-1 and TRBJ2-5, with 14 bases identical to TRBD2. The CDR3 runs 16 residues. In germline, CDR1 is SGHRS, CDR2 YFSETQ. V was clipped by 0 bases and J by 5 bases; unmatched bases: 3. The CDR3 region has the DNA TGCGCCAGCAGCTTGGGACTAGCGGGGGGGCGTGAGACCCAGTACTTC. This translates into CASSLGLAGGRETQYF.

CDR3 protein: CATSRDPFGGRSYEQYF. The DNA for the CDR3 is TGTGCCACCAGCAGAGATCCATTTGGCGGGAGGTCCTACGAGCAGTACTTC. V gene TRBV15 combines with J gene TRBJ2-7; 8 positions agree with TRBD2. CDR3 length: 17 residues. Germline V gene lookup returns CDR1 LNHNV and CDR2 YYDKDF (reference sequence). J gave up 1 base and V 0 bases, and 8 bases lay outside the gene matches.

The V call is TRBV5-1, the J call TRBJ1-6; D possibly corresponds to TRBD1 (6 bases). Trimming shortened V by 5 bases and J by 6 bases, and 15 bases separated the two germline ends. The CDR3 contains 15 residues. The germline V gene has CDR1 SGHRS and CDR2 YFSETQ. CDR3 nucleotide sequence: TGCGCCAGCAGAGCATACAGGGATGCTAATTCACCCCTCCACTTT. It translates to CASRAYRDANSPLHF.

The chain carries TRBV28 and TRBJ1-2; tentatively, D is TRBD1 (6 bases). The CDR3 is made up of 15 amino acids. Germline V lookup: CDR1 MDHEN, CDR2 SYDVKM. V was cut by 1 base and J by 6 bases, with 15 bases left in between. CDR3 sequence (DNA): TGTGCCAGCAGTTTATTGGGGGGCGCTACGAATGGCTACACCTTC. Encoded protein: CASSLLGGATNGYTF.

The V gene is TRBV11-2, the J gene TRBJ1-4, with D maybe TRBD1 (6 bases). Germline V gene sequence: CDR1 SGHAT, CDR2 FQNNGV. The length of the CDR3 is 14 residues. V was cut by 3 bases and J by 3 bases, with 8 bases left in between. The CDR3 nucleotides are TGTGCCAGCAGCTTTCGGGGGCCTAATGAAAAACTGTTTTTT. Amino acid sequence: CASSFRGPNEKLFF.

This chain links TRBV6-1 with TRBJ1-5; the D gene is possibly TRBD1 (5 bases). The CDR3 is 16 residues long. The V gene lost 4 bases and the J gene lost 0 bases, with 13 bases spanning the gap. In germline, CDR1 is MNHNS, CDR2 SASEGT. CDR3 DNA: TGTGCCAGCAGTGTAACCGGGGCTTATAGCAATCAGCCCCAGCATTTT. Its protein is CASSVTGAYSNQPQHF.

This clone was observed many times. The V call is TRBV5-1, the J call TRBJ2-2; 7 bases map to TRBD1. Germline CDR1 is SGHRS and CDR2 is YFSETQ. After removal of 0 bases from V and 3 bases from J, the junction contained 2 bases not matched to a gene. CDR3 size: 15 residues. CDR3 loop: CASSLGQGHTGELFF. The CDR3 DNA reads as TGCGCCAGCAGCTTGGGACAGGGCCACACCGGGGAGCTGTTTTTT.

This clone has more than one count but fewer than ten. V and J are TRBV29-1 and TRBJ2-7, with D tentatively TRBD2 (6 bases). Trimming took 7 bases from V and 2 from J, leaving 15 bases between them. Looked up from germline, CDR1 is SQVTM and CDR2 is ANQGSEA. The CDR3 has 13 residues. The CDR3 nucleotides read TGCAGCGCCAGGAGGGGAGGTGCCTACGAGCAGTACTTC. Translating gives CSARRGGAYEQYF.

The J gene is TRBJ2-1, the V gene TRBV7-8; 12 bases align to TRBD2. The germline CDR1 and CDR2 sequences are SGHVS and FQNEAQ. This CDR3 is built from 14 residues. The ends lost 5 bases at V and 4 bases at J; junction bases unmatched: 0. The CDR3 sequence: CASSGLAGYNEQFF. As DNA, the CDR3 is TGTGCCAGCAGCGGACTAGCGGGGTACAATGAGCAGTTCTTC.

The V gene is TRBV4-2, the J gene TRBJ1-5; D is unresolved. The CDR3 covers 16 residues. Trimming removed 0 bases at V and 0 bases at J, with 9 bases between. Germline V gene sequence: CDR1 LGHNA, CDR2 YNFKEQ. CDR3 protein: CASSQELASSNQPQHF. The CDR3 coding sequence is TGTGCCAGCAGCCAAGAGTTGGCCAGTAGCAATCAGCCCCAGCATTTT.

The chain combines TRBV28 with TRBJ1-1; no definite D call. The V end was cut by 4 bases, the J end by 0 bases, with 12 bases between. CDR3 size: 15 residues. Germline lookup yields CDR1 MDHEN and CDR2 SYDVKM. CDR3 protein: CASSSPGAVNTEAFF. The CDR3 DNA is TGTGCCAGCAGTTCCCCTGGCGCGGTGAACACTGAAGCTTTCTTT.

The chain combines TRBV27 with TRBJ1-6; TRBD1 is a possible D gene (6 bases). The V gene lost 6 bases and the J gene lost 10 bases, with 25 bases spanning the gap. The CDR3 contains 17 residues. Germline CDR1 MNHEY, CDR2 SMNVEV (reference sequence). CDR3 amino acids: CASSPSPGHRGRSPLHF. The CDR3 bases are TGTGCCAGCAGCCCCAGTCCGGGACACCGTGGGAGGTCACCCCTCCACTTT.

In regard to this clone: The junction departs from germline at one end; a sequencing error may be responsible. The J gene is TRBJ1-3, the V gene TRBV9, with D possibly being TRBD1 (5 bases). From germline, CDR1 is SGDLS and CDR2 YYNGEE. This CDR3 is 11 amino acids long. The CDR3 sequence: CASSVPRGLSF. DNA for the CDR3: TGTGCCAGCAGCGTCCCTCGGGGCCTAAGTTTT. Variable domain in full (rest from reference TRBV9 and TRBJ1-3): DSGVTQTPKHLITATGQRVTLRCSPRSGDLSVYWYQQSLDQGLQFLIQYYNGEERAKGNILERFSAQQFPDLHSELNLSSLELGDSALYFCASSVPRGLSFGEGSWLTVV.

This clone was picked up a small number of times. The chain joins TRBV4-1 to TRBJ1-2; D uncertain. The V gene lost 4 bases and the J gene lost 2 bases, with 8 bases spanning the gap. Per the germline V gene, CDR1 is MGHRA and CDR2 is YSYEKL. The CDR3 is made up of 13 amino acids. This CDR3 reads CASSPDKNYGYTF. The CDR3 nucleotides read TGCGCCAGCAGCCCCGACAAAAACTATGGCTACACCTTC.

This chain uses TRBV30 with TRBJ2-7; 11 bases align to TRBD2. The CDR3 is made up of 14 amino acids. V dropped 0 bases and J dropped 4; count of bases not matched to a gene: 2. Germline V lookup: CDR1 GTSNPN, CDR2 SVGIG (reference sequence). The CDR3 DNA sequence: TGTGCCTGGAGTGTTAGCGGGAGGGGGTACGAGCAGTACTTC. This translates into CAWSVSGRGYEQYF.

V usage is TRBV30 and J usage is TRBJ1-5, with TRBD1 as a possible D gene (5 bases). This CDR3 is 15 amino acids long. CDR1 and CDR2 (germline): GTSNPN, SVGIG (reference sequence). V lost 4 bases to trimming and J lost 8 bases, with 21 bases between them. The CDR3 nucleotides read TGTGCCTGGAAGGGCCCGGGTGGGGGGATGGAGCCCCAGCATTTT. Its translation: CAWKGPGGGMEPQHF.

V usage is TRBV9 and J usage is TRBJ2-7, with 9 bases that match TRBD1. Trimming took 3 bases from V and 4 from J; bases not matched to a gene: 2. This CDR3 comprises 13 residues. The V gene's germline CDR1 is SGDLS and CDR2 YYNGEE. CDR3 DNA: TGTGCCAGCAGCGACGGACAGGGGTACGAGCAGTACTTC. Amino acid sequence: CASSDGQGYEQYF.